The 31 T cell receptor beta chains below were found in one sample sequenced in a study of a mutant IDH1 vaccine in newly diagnosed glioma. These receptors have no identified antigens. The method was immunoSEQ multiplex PCR; TCRdb's version includes in-frame clones alone and lacks a portion of them. Of approximately 82,000 clones in the sample, approximately 89% were seen once. Time point meaning: week 23, last vaccination. Vaccination used 300 ug of mutant IDH1 20-mer peptide per dose, with topical imiquimod. The specimen comprised PBMCs, sampled from a glioma patient whose treatment included an IDH1 peptide vaccine. Receptor source: a woman between 45 and 65 years old with glioma.

This chain connects TRBV19 to TRBJ2-5; 9 bases match TRBD1. The CDR3 is 15 residues long. Germline trimming cut 5 bases from V and 5 bases from J; bases unmatched to any gene: 9. Germline assignment: CDR1 LNHDA and CDR2 SQIVND (reference sequence). The CDR3 sequence is CASSSLQGARETQYF. CDR3 bases: TGTGCCAGTAGTTCTCTACAGGGGGCGAGGGAGACCCAGTACTTC.

In its sample, this clone was seen a few times. The chain employs TRBV7-6 and TRBJ2-1; 7 bases are a match to TRBD2. The CDR3 sequence is 17 residues long. The V gene end was trimmed by 5 bases and the J gene end by 4 bases; junction bases not matched to a gene: 14. Germline values: CDR1 SGHVS, CDR2 FNYEAQ. The CDR3 bases are TGTGCCAGCAGCCTGGCCCCCCTAACGGGAGGTTACAATGAGCAGTTCTTC. This sequence encodes CASSLAPLTGGYNEQFF.

The V and J genes are TRBV13 and TRBJ2-7; 12 bases match TRBD1. The germline V gene encodes CDR1 PRHDT and CDR2 FYEKMQ (reference sequence). The J segment lost 4 bases and the V segment lost 3 bases, leaving 4 bases of the junction unmatched. The length of the CDR3 is 15 residues. CDR3 region: CASSLGQGAYYEQYF. The CDR3 nucleotides read TGTGCCAGCAGCTTGGGACAGGGGGCGTATTACGAGCAGTACTTC.

This clone was observed once. The genes are TRBV11-2 and TRBJ1-3; D gene uncertain. Germline V gene data show CDR1 as SGHAT and CDR2 as FQNNGV. Trimming removed 1 base at V and 2 bases at J, with 9 bases between. The CDR3 has 15 amino acids. The CDR3 DNA follows: TGTGCCAGCAGCTTAGGTCTCACACCTGGAAACACCATATATTTT. This codes for CASSLGLTPGNTIYF.

This clone came up a few times. The chain links TRBV19 to TRBJ1-4, with a weak D call TRBD1 (6 bases). CDR3 length: 14 amino acids. Germline V gene sequence: CDR1 LNHDA, CDR2 SQIVND (reference sequence). V was trimmed by 2 bases and J by 6 bases, leaving 10 bases between them. The CDR3: CASSIFRGDEKLFF. The CDR3 nucleotides read TGTGCCAGTAGTATATTCAGGGGCGATGAAAAACTGTTTTTT.

The rearrangement links TRBV11-2 to TRBJ1-1; 7 nucleotides align to TRBD1. With V trimmed by 4 bases and J by 1 base, 3 bases remained unmatched. Germline V CDR1 and CDR2: SGHAT, FQNNGV. CDR3 length equals 14 residues. This CDR3 reads CASSSRTGNTEAFF. The CDR3 DNA is TGTGCCAGCAGCTCCCGGACAGGGAACACTGAAGCTTTCTTT.

This sequence joins TRBV6-6 and TRBJ1-5, with TRBD1 matching 7 bases. This CDR3 region has 14 residues. Germline CDR1 is MNHNY and CDR2 is SVGAGI (reference sequence). V was pared by 6 bases and J by 7 bases, with 9 bases of the junction left unmatched. CDR3 protein: CASSPTGEVQPQHF. CDR3 DNA sequence: TGTGCCAGCAGCCCCACAGGGGAAGTCCAGCCCCAGCATTTT.

The CDR3 is CASSSGLANQETQYF. CDR3 coding DNA: TGTGCCAGCAGCTCGGGACTAGCGAACCAAGAGACCCAGTACTTC. V and J are TRBV6-5 and TRBJ2-5; 10 bases line up with TRBD2. V lost 6 bases and J lost 0; bases outside the gene matches: 4. The CDR3 loop spans 15 amino acids. Germline V gives CDR1 MNHEY, CDR2 SVGAGI.

This clone was found once. V usage is TRBV19 and J usage is TRBJ2-1; 10 positions match TRBD2. This CDR3 is 17 amino acids long. V lost 1 base, J lost 6 bases, and 9 bases stayed unmatched. The V gene's germline CDR1 is LNHDA and CDR2 SQIVND (reference sequence). CDR3 sequence (DNA): TGTGCCAGTAGTATAGGGGGGCTAGCGGGAGCGGGCAATGAGCAGTTCTTC. Its translation is CASSIGGLAGAGNEQFF.

This clone turned up a few times. The chain joins TRBV4-1 to TRBJ1-2; D uncertain. The CDR3 is 14 residues long. Trimming pared 6 bases from V and 0 bases from J, leaving 11 bases between. Per germline, CDR1 MGHRA and CDR2 YSYEKL. The CDR3 sequence is CASRGTLANYGYTF. For the CDR3, the DNA is TGCGCCAGCAGGGGCACCTTAGCTAACTATGGCTACACCTTC.

The chain links TRBV6-5 to TRBJ1-5; 8 positions match TRBD1. Germline values: CDR1 MNHEY, CDR2 SVGAGI. The CDR3 runs to 15 residues. Germline trimming cut 8 bases from V and 2 bases from J; bases unmatched to any gene: 8. CDR3 in amino acids: CASSRGQEGNQPQHF. CDR3 coding DNA: TGTGCCAGCTCCAGGGGGCAGGAGGGCAATCAGCCCCAGCATTTT.

Only one count was recorded for this clone. The chain couples TRBV7-3 to TRBJ2-1; 9 positions match TRBD2. CDR3 size: 16 residues. J lost 1 base, V lost 2 bases, and 3 bases had no gene match. CDR1 is SGHTA and CDR2 is FQGTGA in the germline V gene. The CDR3 loop reads CASSLVAGASYNEQFF. The CDR3 nucleotides are TGTGCCAGCAGCTTAGTAGCGGGAGCGTCCTACAATGAGCAGTTCTTC. The full variable domain, with the rest looked up from reference TRBV7-3 and TRBJ2-1, is GAGVSQTPSNKVTEKGKYVELRCDPISGHTALYWYRQSLGQGPEFLIYFQGTGAADDSGLPNDRFFAVRPEGSVSTLKIQRTERGDSAVYLCASSLVAGASYNEQFFGPGTRLTVL.

This clone was seen a few times. This sequence joins TRBV2 and TRBJ2-1, with 8 bases that match TRBD2. Trimming took 4 bases from V and 13 from J; bases not matched to a gene: 6. Germline CDR1 SNHLY, CDR2 FYNNEI. The CDR3 runs 12 residues. DNA of the CDR3: TGTGCCAGCAGTGCACCAAGCGGGAGTCAGTTCTTC. This sequence encodes CASSAPSGSQFF. Based on the CDR3 plus reference TRBV2 and TRBJ2-1, the full variable domain is EPEVTQTPSHQVTQMGQEVILRCVPISNHLYFYWYRQILGQKVEFLVSFYNNEISEKSEIFDDQFSVERPDGSNFTLKIRSTKLEDSAMYFCASSAPSGSQFFGPGTRLTVL.

The rearrangement uses TRBV7-9 and TRBJ2-1; no reliable D call. The germline V and J ends were trimmed by 1 base and 7 bases, with 5 bases remaining between them. Looked up from germline, CDR1 is SEHNR and CDR2 is FQNEAQ (reference sequence). The CDR3 loop spans 12 amino acids. The CDR3 protein is CASSLVRNEQFF. In DNA, the CDR3 is TGTGCCAGCAGCTTAGTCAGGAATGAGCAGTTCTTC.

J is TRBJ2-1 and V is TRBV6-9, with 7 nucleotides matching TRBD1. The germline gives CDR1 MNHGY, CDR2 SVAAGI. The CDR3 consists of 18 residues. The V gene end was trimmed by 0 bases and the J gene end by 4 bases; junction bases not matched to a gene: 12. The chain's CDR3 is CASSYSKSPARGYNEQFF. CDR3 nucleotides: TGTGCCAGCAGTTATTCGAAATCCCCCGCCAGGGGGTACAATGAGCAGTTCTTC.

V and J are TRBV2 and TRBJ2-7, with a weak D call TRBD1 (6 bases). The V gene's germline CDR1 is SNHLY and CDR2 FYNNEI. The CDR3 is 14 residues long. V was trimmed by 0 bases and J by 5 bases, leaving 11 bases between them. The CDR3 here is CASSEALGGHEQYF. CDR3 sequence (DNA): TGTGCCAGCAGTGAAGCGCTTGGGGGCCACGAGCAGTACTTC. Based on the CDR3 plus reference TRBV2 and TRBJ2-7, the full variable domain is EPEVTQTPSHQVTQMGQEVILRCVPISNHLYFYWYRQILGQKVEFLVSFYNNEISEKSEIFDDQFSVERPDGSNFTLKIRSTKLEDSAMYFCASSEALGGHEQYFGPGTRLTVT.

The chain employs TRBV15 and TRBJ1-6; D not resolved. The V end was cut by 0 bases, the J end by 0 bases, with 9 bases between. CDR1 LNHNV and CDR2 YYDKDF come from the germline V gene (reference sequence). The CDR3 spans 17 residues. CDR3 residues: CATSRDRGSSYNSPLHF. CDR3 DNA sequence: TGTGCCACCAGCAGAGATCGGGGAAGCTCCTATAATTCACCCCTCCACTTT.

The chain employs TRBV27 and TRBJ2-5; perhaps D is TRBD1 or TRBD2 (7 bases each). The germline gives CDR1 MNHEY, CDR2 SMNVEV (reference sequence). Trimming removed 1 base at V and 4 bases at J, with 13 bases between. The CDR3 is made up of 15 amino acids. In DNA form, the CDR3 reads TGTGCCAGCAGTTTATACACCAGGGGGGGAGAGACCCAGTACTTC. Translation: CASSLYTRGGETQYF.

This clone was observed a few times. The chain carries TRBV7-9 and TRBJ1-3; TRBD1 agrees at 7 bases. CDR3 size: 16 residues. J was trimmed by 0 bases and V by 5 bases; bases with no gene match: 7. Germline-derived CDR1 and CDR2 are SEHNR and FQNEAQ (reference sequence). CDR3 nucleotides: TGTGCCAGCAGCGCCGGGACAGTGTCCTCTGGAAACACCATATATTTT. Amino acids: CASSAGTVSSGNTIYF.

This chain uses TRBV13 with TRBJ2-3, with 7 nucleotides matching TRBD1. CDR1 and CDR2 from the germline V gene are PRHDT and FYEKMQ (reference sequence). This CDR3 comprises 14 residues. The J segment lost 3 bases and the V segment lost 8 bases, leaving 8 bases of the junction unmatched. The CDR3 here is CASRRTGWTDTQYF. Written as DNA, the CDR3 is TGTGCCAGCCGTCGGACAGGCTGGACAGATACGCAGTATTTT.

The rearrangement joins TRBV11-1 to TRBJ1-4, with 9 bases aligning to TRBD1. The CDR3 extends over 14 amino acids. With V trimmed by 5 bases and J by 5 bases, 3 bases remained unmatched. Germline V gives CDR1 SGHAT, CDR2 FQDESV (reference sequence). The CDR3 region has the DNA TGTGCCAGCAGCCGCGGGACAGGGAATGAAAAACTGTTTTTT. Its protein is CASSRGTGNEKLFF.

This chain joins TRBV7-3 and TRBJ1-1; TRBD1 might be the D (6 bases). The CDR3 runs 14 residues. Trimming stripped 5 bases from V and 4 bases from J, with 14 bases between. CDR1 SGHTA and CDR2 FQGTGA come from the germline V gene. The CDR3 sequence is CASSLQGSVTEAFF. The CDR3 bases are TGTGCCAGCAGCCTACAGGGCTCGGTCACTGAAGCTTTCTTT.

The V gene is TRBV2, the J gene TRBJ2-7, with no clear D. The CDR3 covers 13 residues. Germline assignment: CDR1 SNHLY and CDR2 FYNNEI. The CDR3 DNA is TGTGCTTCCCACGAAGGTCCTGCCTACGAGCAGTACTTC. As protein: CASHEGPAYEQYF.

This sequence joins TRBV28 and TRBJ2-5, with 7 nucleotides matching TRBD2. Looked up from germline, CDR1 is MDHEN and CDR2 is SYDVKM. The CDR3 sequence is 16 residues long. Germline trimming cut 6 bases from V and 2 bases from J; bases unmatched to any gene: 12. The CDR3: CASSWGGTGIQETQYF. CDR3 coding DNA: TGTGCCAGCAGCTGGGGGGGAACGGGGATACAAGAGACCCAGTACTTC.

The chain has TRBV5-1 and TRBJ1-1; D not certain. Germline values: CDR1 SGHRS, CDR2 YFSETQ. This CDR3 is 14 amino acids long. The V end lost 2 bases, the J end lost 3 bases, and 11 bases lay between the germline ends. Here the CDR3 reads CASSFGRRDTEAFF. In nucleotides, the CDR3 is TGCGCCAGCAGCTTTGGCAGGCGTGACACTGAAGCTTTCTTT. Complete variable domain (other parts from reference TRBV5-1 and TRBJ1-1): KAGVTQTPRYLIKTRGQQVTLSCSPISGHRSVSWYQQTPGQGLQFLFEYFSETQRNKGNFPGRFSGRQFSNSRSEMNVSTLELGDSALYLCASSFGRRDTEAFFGQGTRLTVV.

V and J are TRBV28 and TRBJ1-1, with a tentative D call TRBD1 (6 bases). Germline values: CDR1 MDHEN, CDR2 SYDVKM. V was pared by 2 bases and J by 2 bases, with 12 bases between. This CDR3 region has 15 residues. The CDR3 DNA is TGTGCCAGCAGTTTAGGAGCGGGGGCCAACACTGAAGCTTTCTTT. The encoded protein is CASSLGAGANTEAFF.

This sequence joins TRBV4-2 and TRBJ2-7, with D possibly being TRBD1 (6 bases). The CDR3 covers 15 residues. Germline CDR1 is LGHNA and CDR2 is YNFKEQ. Trimming pared 5 bases from V and 3 bases from J, leaving 17 bases between. The CDR3 region is CASSKPQGSYYEQYF. In DNA form, the CDR3 reads TGTGCCAGCAGCAAGCCACAGGGATCTTACTACGAGCAGTACTTC.

This chain uses TRBV5-1 with TRBJ2-7; D is unclear. The CDR3 spans 13 residues. Germline CDR1 is SGHRS and CDR2 is YFSETQ. V lost 2 bases and J lost 1, with 7 bases in between. The CDR3 DNA reads TGCGCCAGCAGCTTTGACGGTTCCTACGAGCAGTACTTC. Residues: CASSFDGSYEQYF.

This clone was found a few times. The gene calls are TRBV4-2 and TRBJ1-2, with D possibly matching TRBD1 (5 bases). V lost 2 bases and J 1 base, leaving 11 bases between the germline ends. The CDR3 sequence is 15 residues long. The germline CDR1 and CDR2 sequences are LGHNA and YNFKEQ. CDR3 coding DNA: TGTGCCAGCAGCCAAACCCAGGGTAGTAACTATGGCTACACCTTC. Protein: CASSQTQGSNYGYTF.

This sequence joins TRBV6-5 and TRBJ2-7, with 8 bases fitting TRBD1. Germline CDR1 is MNHEY and CDR2 is SVGAGI. The CDR3 extends over 14 amino acids. The J segment lost 2 bases and the V segment lost 8 bases, leaving 8 bases of the junction unmatched. The CDR3 DNA follows: TGTGCCAGCCACGCCGGGACAGGACCCTACGAGCAGTACTTC. This codes for CASHAGTGPYEQYF.

The chain employs TRBV11-2 and TRBJ2-1; 9 bases line up with TRBD2. Germline trimming cut 5 bases from V and 7 bases from J; bases unmatched to any gene: 9. CDR1 SGHAT and CDR2 FQNNGV come from the germline V gene. The CDR3 consists of 15 residues. The CDR3 loop reads CASSPRLAVWNEQFF. Written as DNA, the CDR3 is TGTGCCAGCAGCCCCCGACTAGCGGTGTGGAATGAGCAGTTCTTC. Together with reference TRBV11-2 and TRBJ2-1, the CDR3 gives the full variable domain: EAGVAQSPRYKIIEKRQSVAFWCNPISGHATLYWYQQILGQGPKLLIQFQNNGVVDDSQLPKDRFSAERLKGVDSTLKIQPAKLEDSAVYLCASSPRLAVWNEQFFGPGTRLTVL.